The source of this T cell receptor beta chain is a study of cytomegalovirus exposure and HLA in healthy donors. The CDR3 length is 16 residues. Unmatched junction bases numbered 10, after V lost 5 bases and J lost 6 bases. Looked up from germline, CDR1 is SEHNR and CDR2 is FQNEAQ (reference sequence). This PCR relied on a set of 60 Vbeta primers and 13 Jbeta primers. The assay was immunoSEQ multiplex PCR, and TCRdb's table has in-frame clones only and misses some. The table has 130,000 to 150,000 clones, 79% seen once. This TCR was sampled from a woman between 40 and 55 years old in good health and CMV-seropositive. Sequenced material: PBMCs. V usage is TRBV7-9 and J usage is TRBJ2-1; 10 bases are shared with TRBD1. The CDR3 DNA follows: TGTGCCAGCAGCCGAAACCCGGGACAGGGGATCAATGAGCAGTTCTTC. Translated, it gives CASSRNPGQGINEQFF.